The TCR beta chain under discussion was sequenced for a study of blood T cells in healthy people across ages. Whole-study results and caveats: Not knowing donor CMV status may have confounded expanded clonotype changes. When one million T cells were used, diversity estimates were thought to be underestimates. Samples with more naive T cells showed higher observed beta diversity.

CDR1 and CDR2 from the germline V gene are DFQATT and SNEGSKA (reference sequence). V shed 5 bases and J 2 bases; nucleotides not matched to a gene: 4. This CDR3 spans 14 amino acids. Comment on this clonotype: Its antigen is still unknown.

The second PCR ran roughly 6 to 12 cycles with a sample-barcoded 5' primer and J-beta primers. Samples each returned at least 3 million CDR3-containing paired-end reads. TCRdb passed the 5' RACE reads through MiXCR, listing each CDR3 protein once. This sample carries about 2 million distinct CDR3 sequences, approximately 50% of them seen once, and the ten largest clones take over 2%. The clonotype originates from a middle-aged woman in good health. The chain couples TRBV20-1 to TRBJ2-1, with 9 bases fitting TRBD1. The sequencing sample was made of blood. The CDR3 DNA reads TGCAGTGCTCCCGGGACAGGGACCTACAATGAGCAGTTCTTC. This translates into CSAPGTGTYNEQFF.